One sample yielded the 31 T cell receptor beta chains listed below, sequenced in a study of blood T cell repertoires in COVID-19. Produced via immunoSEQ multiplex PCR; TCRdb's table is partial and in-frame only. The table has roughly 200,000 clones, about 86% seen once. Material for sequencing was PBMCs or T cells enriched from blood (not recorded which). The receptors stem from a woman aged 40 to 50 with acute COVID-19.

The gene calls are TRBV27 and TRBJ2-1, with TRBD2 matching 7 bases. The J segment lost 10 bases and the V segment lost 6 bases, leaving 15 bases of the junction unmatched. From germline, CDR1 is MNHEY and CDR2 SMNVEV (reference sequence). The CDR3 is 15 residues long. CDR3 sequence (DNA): TGTGCCAGCAGCTCTAGCGGACCCCTCGAGGGGGAGCAGTTCTTC. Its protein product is CASSSSGPLEGEQFF.

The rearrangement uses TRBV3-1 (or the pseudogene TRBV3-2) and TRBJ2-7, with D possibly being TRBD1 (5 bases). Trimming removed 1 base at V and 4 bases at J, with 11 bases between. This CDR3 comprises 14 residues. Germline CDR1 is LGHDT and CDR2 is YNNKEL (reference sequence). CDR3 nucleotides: TGTGCCAGCAGCCAAGTCCAGGGTTCTTACGAGCAGTACTTC. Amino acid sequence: CASSQVQGSYEQYF.

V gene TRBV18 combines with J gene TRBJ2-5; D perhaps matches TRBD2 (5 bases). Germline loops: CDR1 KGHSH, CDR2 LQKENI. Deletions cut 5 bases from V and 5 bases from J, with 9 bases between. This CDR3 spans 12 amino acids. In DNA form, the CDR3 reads TGTGCCAGCTCAAGGGAGAGGGAGACCCAGTACTTC. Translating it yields CASSRERETQYF.

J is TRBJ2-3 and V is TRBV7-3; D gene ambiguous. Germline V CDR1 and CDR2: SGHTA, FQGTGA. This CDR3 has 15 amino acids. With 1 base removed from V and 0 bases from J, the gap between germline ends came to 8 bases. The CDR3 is CASSLSGLSTDTQYF. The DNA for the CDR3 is TGTGCCAGCAGCTTAAGCGGCCTTAGCACAGATACGCAGTATTTT.

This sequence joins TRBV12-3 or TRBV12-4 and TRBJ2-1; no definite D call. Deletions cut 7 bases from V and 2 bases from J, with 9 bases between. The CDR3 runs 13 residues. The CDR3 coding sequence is TGTGCCAGCAATCCGAGCACCTACAATGAGCAGTTCTTC. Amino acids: CASNPSTYNEQFF.

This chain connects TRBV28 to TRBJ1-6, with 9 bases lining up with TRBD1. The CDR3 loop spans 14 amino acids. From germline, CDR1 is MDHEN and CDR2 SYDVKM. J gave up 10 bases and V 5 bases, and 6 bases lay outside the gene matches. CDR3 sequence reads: CASSLDRGSSPLHF. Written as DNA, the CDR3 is TGTGCCAGCAGTCTGGACAGGGGTTCGTCACCCCTCCACTTT.

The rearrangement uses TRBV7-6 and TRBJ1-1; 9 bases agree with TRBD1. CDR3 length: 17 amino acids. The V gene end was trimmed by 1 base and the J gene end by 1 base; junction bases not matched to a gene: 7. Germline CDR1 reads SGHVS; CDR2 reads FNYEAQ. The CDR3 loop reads CASSLGPGTGKNTEAFF. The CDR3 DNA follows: TGTGCCAGCAGCTTAGGCCCCGGGACAGGGAAGAACACTGAAGCTTTCTTT. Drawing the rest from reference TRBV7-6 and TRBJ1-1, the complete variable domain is GAGVSQSPRYKVTKRGQDVALRCDPISGHVSLYWYRQALGQGPEFLTYFNYEAQQDKSGLPNDRFSAERPEGSISTLTIQRTEQRDSAMYRCASSLGPGTGKNTEAFFGQGTRLTVV.

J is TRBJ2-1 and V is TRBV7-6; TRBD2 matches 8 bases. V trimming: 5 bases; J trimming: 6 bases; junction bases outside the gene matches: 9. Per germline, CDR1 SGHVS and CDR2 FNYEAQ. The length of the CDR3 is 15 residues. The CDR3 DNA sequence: TGTGCCAGCAGCCCGAGCGGGAGACGGGTCAATGAGCAGTTCTTC. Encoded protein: CASSPSGRRVNEQFF.

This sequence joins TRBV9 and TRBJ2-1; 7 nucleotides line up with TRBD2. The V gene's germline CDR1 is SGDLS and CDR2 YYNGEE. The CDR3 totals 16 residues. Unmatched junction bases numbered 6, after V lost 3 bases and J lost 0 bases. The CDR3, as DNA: TGTGCCAGCAGCGGAACAACGGGAGGCTCCTACAATGAGCAGTTCTTC. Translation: CASSGTTGGSYNEQFF.

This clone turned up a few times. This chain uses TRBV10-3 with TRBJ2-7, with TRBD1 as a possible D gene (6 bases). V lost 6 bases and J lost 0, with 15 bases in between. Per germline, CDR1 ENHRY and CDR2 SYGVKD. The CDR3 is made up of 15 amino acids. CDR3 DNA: TGTGCCATCAGCGGAGGACAGCTCGGCTCCTACGAGCAGTACTTC. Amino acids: CAISGGQLGSYEQYF.

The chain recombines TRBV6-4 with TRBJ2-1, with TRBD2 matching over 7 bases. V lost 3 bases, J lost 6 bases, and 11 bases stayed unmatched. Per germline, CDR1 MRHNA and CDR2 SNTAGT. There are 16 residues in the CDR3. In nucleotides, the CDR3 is TGTGCCAGCAGTGAGACCCCGGGACTACTTTCCAATGAGCAGTTCTTC. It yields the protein CASSETPGLLSNEQFF.

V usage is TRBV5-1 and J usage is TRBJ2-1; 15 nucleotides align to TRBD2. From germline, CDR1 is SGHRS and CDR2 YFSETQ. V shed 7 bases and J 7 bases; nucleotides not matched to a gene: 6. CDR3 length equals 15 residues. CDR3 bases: TGCGCCAGCGACCCGGGACTAGCGGGAGGAAATGAGCAGTTCTTC. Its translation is CASDPGLAGGNEQFF.

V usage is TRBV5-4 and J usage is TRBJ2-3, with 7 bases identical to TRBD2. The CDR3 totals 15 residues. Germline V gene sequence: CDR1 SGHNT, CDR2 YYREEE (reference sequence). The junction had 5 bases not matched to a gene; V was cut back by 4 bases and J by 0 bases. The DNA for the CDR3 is TGTGCCAGCAGCATGTGGGGACTAAGCACAGATACGCAGTATTTT. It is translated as CASSMWGLSTDTQYF.

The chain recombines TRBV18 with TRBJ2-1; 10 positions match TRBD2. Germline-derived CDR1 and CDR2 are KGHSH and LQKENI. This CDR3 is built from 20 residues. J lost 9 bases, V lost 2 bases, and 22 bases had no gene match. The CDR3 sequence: CASSPTVDLSASGRYGEQFF. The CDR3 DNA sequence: TGTGCCAGCTCACCAACGGTAGATCTATCGGCTAGCGGGAGATATGGTGAGCAGTTCTTC.

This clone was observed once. CDR3 sequence: CASRERLAGSTDTQYF. The CDR3, as DNA: TGTGCCAGCAGGGAGAGACTAGCGGGAAGCACAGATACGCAGTATTTT. The V call is TRBV27, the J call TRBJ2-3, with 11 positions matching TRBD2. Germline V gene sequence: CDR1 MNHEY, CDR2 SMNVEV (reference sequence). With V trimmed by 6 bases and J by 0 bases, 5 bases remained unmatched. The CDR3 is 16 amino acids.

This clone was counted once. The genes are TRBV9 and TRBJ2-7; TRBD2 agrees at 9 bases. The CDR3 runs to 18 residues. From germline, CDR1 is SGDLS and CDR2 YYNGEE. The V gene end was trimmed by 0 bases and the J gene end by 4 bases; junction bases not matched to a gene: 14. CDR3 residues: CASSVGSPSGNIWYEQYF. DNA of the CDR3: TGTGCCAGCAGCGTAGGATCCCCTAGCGGGAATATTTGGTACGAGCAGTACTTC.

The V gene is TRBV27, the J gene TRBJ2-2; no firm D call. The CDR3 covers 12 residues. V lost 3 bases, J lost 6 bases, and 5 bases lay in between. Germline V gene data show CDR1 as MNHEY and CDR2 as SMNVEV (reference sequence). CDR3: CASSFSAGELFF. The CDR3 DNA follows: TGTGCCAGCAGTTTCTCTGCCGGGGAGCTGTTTTTT.

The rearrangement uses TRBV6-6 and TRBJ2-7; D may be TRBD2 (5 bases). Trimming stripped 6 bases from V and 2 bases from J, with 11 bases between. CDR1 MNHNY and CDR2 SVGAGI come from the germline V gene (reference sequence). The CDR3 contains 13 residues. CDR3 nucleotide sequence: TGTGCCAGCAGCCGCGAGGGCCCCTACGAGCAGTACTTC. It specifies CASSREGPYEQYF.

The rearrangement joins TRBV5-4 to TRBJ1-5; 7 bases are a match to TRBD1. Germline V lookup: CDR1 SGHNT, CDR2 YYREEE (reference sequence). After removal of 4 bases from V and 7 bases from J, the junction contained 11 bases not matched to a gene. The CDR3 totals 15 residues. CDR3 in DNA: TGTGCCAGCAGCCTAGCCGGGACAGCCGTCCAGCCCCAGCATTTT. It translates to CASSLAGTAVQPQHF.

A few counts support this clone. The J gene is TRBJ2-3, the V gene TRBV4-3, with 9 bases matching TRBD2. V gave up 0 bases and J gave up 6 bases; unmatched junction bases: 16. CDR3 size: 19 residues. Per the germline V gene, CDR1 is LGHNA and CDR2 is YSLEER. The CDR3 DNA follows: TGCGCCAGCAGCCAAGATACGGGTCTAGCGGGAATAAGGGCGGATACGCAGTATTTT. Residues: CASSQDTGLAGIRADTQYF.

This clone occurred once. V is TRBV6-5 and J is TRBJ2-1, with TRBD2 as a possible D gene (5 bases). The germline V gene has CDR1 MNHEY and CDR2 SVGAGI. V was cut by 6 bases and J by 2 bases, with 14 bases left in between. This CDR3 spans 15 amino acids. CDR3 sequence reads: CASRRAPTAYNEQFF. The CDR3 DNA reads TGTGCCAGCAGGAGGGCCCCCACGGCCTACAATGAGCAGTTCTTC.

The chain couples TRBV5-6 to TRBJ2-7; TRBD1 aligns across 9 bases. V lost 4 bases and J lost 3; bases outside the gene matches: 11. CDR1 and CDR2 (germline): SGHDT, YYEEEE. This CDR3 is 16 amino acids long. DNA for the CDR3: TGTGCCAGCAGCCCTGGGGACAGGGACTTAATCTACGAGCAGTACTTC. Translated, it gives CASSPGDRDLIYEQYF.

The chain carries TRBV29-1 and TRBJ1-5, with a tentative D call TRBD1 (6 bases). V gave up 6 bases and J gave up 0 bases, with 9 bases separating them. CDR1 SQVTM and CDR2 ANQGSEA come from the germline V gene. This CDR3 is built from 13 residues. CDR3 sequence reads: CSVRTASNQPQHF. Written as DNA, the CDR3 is TGCAGCGTCCGGACAGCTAGCAATCAGCCCCAGCATTTT. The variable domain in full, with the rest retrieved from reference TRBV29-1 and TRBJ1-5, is SAVISQKPSRDICQRGTSLTIQCQVDSQVTMMFWYRQQPGQSLTLIATANQGSEATYESGFVIDKFPISRPNLTFSTLTVSNMSPEDSSIYLCSVRTASNQPQHFGDGTRLSIL.

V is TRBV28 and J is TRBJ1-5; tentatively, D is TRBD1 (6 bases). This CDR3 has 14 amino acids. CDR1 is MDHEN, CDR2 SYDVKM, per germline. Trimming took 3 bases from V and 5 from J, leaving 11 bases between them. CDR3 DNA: TGTGCCAGCAGTTTTACAGGGTTTGATCAGCCCCAGCATTTT. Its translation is CASSFTGFDQPQHF.

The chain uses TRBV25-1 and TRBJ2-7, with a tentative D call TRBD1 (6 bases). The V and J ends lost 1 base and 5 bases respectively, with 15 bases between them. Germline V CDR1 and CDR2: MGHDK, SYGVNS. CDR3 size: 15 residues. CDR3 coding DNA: TGTGCCAGCAGTGAATTGGGAGACAGGTCCCACGAGCAGTACTTC. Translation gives CASSELGDRSHEQYF.

The CDR3 nucleotides read TGTGCCAGCAGCTTAGTCGAGAATAGGGGTTACACCTTC. Amino acids: CASSLVENRGYTF. The gene calls are TRBV7-2 and TRBJ1-2; TRBD1 might be the D (5 bases). The ends were cut back, 1 base at V and 11 bases at J, with 14 bases in the middle. The CDR3 is 13 amino acids. Germline V gene data show CDR1 as SGHTA and CDR2 as FQGNSA. The complete variable domain, with remaining parts taken from reference TRBV7-2 and TRBJ1-2, reads GAGVSQSPSNKVTEKGKDVELRCDPISGHTALYWYRQSLGQGLEFLIYFQGNSAPDKSGLPSDRFSAERTGGSVSTLTIQRTQQEDSAVYLCASSLVENRGYTFGSGTRLTVV.

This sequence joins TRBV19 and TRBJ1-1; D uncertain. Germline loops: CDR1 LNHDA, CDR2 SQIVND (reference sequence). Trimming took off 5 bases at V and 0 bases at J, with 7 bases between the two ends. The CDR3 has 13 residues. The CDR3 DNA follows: TGTGCCAGTAGTGAGAGAATGAACACTGAAGCTTTCTTT. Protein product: CASSERMNTEAFF. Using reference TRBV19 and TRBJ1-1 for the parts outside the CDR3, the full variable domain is DGGITQSPKYLFRKEGQNVTLSCEQNLNHDAMYWYRQDPGQGLRLIYYSQIVNDFQKGDIAEGYSVSREKKESFPLTVTSAQKNPTAFYLCASSERMNTEAFFGQGTRLTVV.

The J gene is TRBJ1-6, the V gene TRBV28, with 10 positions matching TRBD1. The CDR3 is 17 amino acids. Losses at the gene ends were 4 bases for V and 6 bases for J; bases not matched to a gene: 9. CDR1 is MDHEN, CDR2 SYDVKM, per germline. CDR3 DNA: TGTGCCAGCAGTTCCCCCGGGACAGGGGTTCGTAATTCACCCCTCCACTTT. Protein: CASSSPGTGVRNSPLHF.

The CDR3, as DNA: TGCGCCAGCAGCCAAGACGGGCGGGGATTCTACAATGAGCAGTTCTTC. This sequence encodes CASSQDGRGFYNEQFF. The rearrangement joins TRBV4-3 to TRBJ2-1, with TRBD2 as a possible D gene (6 bases). Trimming took 0 bases from V and 3 from J, leaving 12 bases between them. The CDR3 runs to 16 residues. Germline V gives CDR1 LGHNA, CDR2 YSLEER.

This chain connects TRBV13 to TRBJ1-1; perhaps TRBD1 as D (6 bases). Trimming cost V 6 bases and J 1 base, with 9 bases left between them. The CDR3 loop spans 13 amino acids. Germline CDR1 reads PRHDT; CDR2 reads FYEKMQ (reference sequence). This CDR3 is CASSRRGNTEAFF. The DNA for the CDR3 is TGTGCCAGCAGTCGCAGGGGGAACACTGAAGCTTTCTTT.

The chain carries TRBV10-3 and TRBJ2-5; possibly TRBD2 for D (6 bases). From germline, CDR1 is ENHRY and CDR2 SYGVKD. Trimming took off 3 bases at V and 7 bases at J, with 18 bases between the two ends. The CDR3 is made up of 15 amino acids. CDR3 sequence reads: CAISDRLALSGTQYF. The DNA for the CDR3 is TGTGCCATCAGTGACCGGCTAGCGCTATCGGGGACCCAGTACTTC.